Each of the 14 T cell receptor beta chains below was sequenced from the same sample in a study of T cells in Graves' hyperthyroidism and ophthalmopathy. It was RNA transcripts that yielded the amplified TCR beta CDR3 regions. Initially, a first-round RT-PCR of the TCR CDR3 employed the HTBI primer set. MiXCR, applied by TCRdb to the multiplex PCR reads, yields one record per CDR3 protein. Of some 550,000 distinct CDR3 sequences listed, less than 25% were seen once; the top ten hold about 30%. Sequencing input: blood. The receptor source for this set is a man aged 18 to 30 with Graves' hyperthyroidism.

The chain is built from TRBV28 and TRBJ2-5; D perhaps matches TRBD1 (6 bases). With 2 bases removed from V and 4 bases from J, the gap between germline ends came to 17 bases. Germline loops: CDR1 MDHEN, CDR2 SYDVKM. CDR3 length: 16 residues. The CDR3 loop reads CASSLPATRTAETQYF. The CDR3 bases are TGTGCCAGCAGTTTACCTGCGACCCGGACAGCAGAGACCCAGTACTTC. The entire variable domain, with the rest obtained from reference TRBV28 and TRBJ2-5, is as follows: DVKVTQSSRYLVKRTGEKVFLECVQDMDHENMFWYRQDPGLGLRLIYFSYDVKMKEKGDIPEGYSVSREKKERFSLILESASTNQTSMYLCASSLPATRTAETQYFGPGTRLLVL.

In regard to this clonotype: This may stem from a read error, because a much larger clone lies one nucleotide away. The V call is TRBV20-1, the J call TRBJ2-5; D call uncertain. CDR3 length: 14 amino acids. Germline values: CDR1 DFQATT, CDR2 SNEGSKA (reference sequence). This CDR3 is CSATPLTRKETQDF. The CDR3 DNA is TGCAGTGCCACACCCCTAACCAGGAAAGAGACCCAGGACTTC.

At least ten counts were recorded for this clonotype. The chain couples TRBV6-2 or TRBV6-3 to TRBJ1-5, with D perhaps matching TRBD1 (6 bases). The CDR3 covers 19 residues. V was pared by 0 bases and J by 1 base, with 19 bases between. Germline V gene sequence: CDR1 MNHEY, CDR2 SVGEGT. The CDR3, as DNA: TGTGCCAGCAGTTACTCGGGGGGCCGGGGGTTACGGAGCAATCAGCCCCAGCATTTT. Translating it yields CASSYSGGRGLRSNQPQHF.

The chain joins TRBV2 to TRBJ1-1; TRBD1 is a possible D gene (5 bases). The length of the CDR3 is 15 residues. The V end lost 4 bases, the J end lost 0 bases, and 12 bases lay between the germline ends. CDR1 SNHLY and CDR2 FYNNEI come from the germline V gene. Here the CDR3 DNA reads TGTGCCAGCAGTGTCTACAAGGGGATGAACACTGAAGCTTTCTTT. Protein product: CASSVYKGMNTEAFF.

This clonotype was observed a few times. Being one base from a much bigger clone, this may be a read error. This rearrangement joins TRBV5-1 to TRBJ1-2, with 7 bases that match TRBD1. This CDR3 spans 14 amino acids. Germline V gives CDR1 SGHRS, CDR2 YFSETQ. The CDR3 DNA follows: TGCGCCAGCAGCCAACCGGGACAGAACTATGGCTACTCCTTC. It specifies CASSQPGQNYGYSF.

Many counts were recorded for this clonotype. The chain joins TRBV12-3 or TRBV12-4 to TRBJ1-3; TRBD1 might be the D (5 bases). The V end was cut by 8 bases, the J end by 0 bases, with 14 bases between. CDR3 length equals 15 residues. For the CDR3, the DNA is TGTGCCAGCGGTTCAGGGACCTCCTCTGGAAACACCATATATTTT. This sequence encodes CASGSGTSSGNTIYF.

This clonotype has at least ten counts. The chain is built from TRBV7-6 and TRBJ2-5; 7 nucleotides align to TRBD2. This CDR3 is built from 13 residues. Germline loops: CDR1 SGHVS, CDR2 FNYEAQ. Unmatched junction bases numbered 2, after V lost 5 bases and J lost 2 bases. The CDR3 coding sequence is TGTGCCAGCAGCGCAGCGGGGCAAGAGACCCAGTACTTC. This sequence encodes CASSAAGQETQYF.

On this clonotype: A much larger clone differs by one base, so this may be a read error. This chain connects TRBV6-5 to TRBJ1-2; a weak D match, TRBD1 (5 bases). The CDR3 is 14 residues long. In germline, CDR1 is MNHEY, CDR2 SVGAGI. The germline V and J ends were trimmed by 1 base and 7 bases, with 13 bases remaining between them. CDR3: CASSYLAREVGYTF. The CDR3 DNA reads TGTGCCAGCAGTTACTTAGCCAGGGAGGTTGGCTACACCTTC.

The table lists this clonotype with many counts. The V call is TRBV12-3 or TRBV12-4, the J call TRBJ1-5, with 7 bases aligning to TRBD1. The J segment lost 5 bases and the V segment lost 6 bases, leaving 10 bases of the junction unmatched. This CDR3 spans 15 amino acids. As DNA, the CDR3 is TGTGCCAGCAGCCCTTCCGACAGGGTTGATCAGCCCCAGCATTTT. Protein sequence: CASSPSDRVDQPQHF.

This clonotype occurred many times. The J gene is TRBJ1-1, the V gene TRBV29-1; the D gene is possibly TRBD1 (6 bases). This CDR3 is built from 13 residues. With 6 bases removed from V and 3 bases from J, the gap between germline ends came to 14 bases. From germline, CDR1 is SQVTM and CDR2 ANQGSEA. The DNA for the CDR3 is TGCAGCGTCCCAGGGGAGATAGACACTGAAGCTTTCTTT. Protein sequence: CSVPGEIDTEAFF.

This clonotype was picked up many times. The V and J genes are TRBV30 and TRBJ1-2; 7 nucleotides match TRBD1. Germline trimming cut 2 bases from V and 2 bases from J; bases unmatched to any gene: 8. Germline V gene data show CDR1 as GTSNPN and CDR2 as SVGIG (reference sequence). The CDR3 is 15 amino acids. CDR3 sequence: CAWSSGGGPNYGYTF. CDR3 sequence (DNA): TGTGCCTGGAGTTCCGGAGGGGGCCCAAACTATGGCTACACCTTC.

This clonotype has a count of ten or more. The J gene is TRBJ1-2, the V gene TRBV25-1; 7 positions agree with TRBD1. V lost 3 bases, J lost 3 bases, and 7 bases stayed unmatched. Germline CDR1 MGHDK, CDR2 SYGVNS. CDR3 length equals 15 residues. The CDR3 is CASSDLPQGDYGYTF. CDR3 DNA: TGTGCCAGCAGTGATCTCCCCCAGGGGGACTATGGCTACACCTTC.

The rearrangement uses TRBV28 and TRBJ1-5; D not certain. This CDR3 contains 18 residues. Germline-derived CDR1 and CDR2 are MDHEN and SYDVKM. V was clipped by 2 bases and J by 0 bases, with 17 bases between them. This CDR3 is CASSLTGRPTYSNQPQHF. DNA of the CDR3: TGTGCCAGCAGTTTAACCGGTCGGCCAACGTATAGCAATCAGCCCCAGCATTTT.

In DNA form, the CDR3 reads TGTGCCAGCTCACCACGACAGGGGGCAGGGTACCCTCAGCCCCAGCATTTT. This gives the protein CASSPRQGAGYPQPQHF. The J gene is TRBJ1-5, the V gene TRBV18, with TRBD1 matching 10 bases. Losses at the gene ends were 1 base for V and 6 bases for J; bases not matched to a gene: 9. Germline-derived CDR1 and CDR2 are KGHSH and LQKENI. The CDR3 is 17 amino acids.